This is a list of T cell receptor beta chains from one sample in a study of graft-versus-host responses after intestinal transplantation. What these receptors recognize is not known. The data were produced by immunoSEQ multiplex PCR, yet TCRdb's version contains in-frame clones alone and is incomplete. Among under 90,000 clones listed, approximately 89% were seen once. Specimen: unstimulated CD4+ T cells sorted from spleen or lymph node cells, collected before transplant. These receptors were obtained from a human donor who was the organ donor for an intestinal transplant. CDR3s include the opening cysteine and the closing phenylalanine or tryptophan.

v_call cdr3_aa
TRBV7-6 CASSLKGLAGHYNEQFF
TRBV7-9 CASSLAYLGTSGYQETQYF
TRBV5-4 CASSPDRNYGYTF
TRBV27 CASSPIAGVYNEQFF
TRBV28 CASSLPVTGSSYEQYF
TRBV2 CASSEQGGTGSRQPQHF
TRBV28 CASRQYKPTNEKLFF
TRBV6-1 CASSFHRENTEAFF
TRBV5-1 CASSLTLIAGLGYNEQFF
TRBV6-1 CASIPGEGTNEQFF
TRBV19 CASAPSGVRNEQFF
TRBV7-3 CASSSGTSGPTDTQYF
TRBV4-1 CASSLWRAGGLLGEQFF
TRBV15 CATSGSGTNGYTF
TRBV6-1 CASRIMPPENYGYTF
TRBV27 CASTRRETPNTEAFF
TRBV12-5 CASGPGGIGNTIYF
TRBV5-1 CASSLGGSRQETQYF
TRBV10-2 CASSMSGGPDTQYF
TRBV6-1 CASAPTGGSNEKLFF
TRBV18 CASSPLAGTDTQYF
TRBV19 CASSQGQTTEAFF
TRBV10-2 CASSDHKTGGYEQYF
TRBV23-1 CASGDNRGRSEQYF
TRBV29-1 CSAIYRQGRNQPQHF
TRBV5-1 CASSGGQGNEQYF
TRBV11-2 CASSLSGIQEAQYF
TRBV27 CASNSRTSGIGEQFF
TRBV19 CASRRQGVEEKLFF
TRBV5-1 CASSLVAGVASTDTQYF
TRBV1 CTSSQEKRRRGNTDTQYF
TRBV28 CATGNYGYTF